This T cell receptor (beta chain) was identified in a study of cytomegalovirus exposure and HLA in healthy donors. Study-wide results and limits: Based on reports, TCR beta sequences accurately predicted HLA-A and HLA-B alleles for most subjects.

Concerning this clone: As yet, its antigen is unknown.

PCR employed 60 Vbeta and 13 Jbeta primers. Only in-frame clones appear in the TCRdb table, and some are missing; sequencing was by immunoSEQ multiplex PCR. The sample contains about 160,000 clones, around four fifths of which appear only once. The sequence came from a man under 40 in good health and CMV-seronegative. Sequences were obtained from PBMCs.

CDR3 residues: CASSLVGTSGRETQYF. The CDR3 nucleotides are TGTGCCAGCAGCTTGGTCGGGACTAGCGGGAGAGAGACCCAGTACTTC. This chain links TRBV5-4 with TRBJ2-5; 14 nucleotides line up with TRBD2. Germline V gene data show CDR1 as SGHNT and CDR2 as YYREEE (reference sequence). The length of the CDR3 is 16 residues. The junction had 2 bases not matched to a gene; V was cut back by 0 bases and J by 4 bases.